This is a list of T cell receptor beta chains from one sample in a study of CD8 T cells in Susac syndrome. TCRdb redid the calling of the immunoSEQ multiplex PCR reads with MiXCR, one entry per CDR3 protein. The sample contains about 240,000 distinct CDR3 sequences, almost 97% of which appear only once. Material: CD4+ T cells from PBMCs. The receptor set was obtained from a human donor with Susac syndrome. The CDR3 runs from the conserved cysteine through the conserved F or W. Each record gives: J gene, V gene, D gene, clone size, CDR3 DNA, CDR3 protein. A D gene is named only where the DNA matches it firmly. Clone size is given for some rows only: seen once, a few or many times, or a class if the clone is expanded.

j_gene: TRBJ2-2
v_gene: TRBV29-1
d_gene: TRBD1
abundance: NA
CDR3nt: TGCAGCGCCTTGACAGGGTTAGGCACCGGGGAGCTGTTTTTT
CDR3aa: CSALTGLGTGELFF

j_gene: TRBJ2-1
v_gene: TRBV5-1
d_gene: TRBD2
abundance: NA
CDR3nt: TGCGCCAGCTGCGCGCAGCGGGAGTTCGATGAGCAGTTCTTC
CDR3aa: CASCAQREFDEQFF

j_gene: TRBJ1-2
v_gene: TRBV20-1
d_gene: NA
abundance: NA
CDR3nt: TGCAGTGCTAGAGCCCAGGATAACTATGGCTACACCTTC
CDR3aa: CSARAQDNYGYTF

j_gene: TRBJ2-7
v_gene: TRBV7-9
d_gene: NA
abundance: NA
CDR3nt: TGTGCCAGCAGCTTAGGCTACATAACTAGGAAATACGAGCAGTACTTC
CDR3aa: CASSLGYITRKYEQYF

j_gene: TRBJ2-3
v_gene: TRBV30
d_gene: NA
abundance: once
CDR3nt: TGTGCCTGGAACAGAGGTCAGGGGATTACAGATACGCAGTATTTT
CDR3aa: CAWNRGQGITDTQYF

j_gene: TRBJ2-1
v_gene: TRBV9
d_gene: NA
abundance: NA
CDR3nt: TGTGCCAGCAGCGTAGCTTCCAGCGTAGGAGGGGAGCAGTTCTTC
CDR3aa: CASSVASSVGGEQFF

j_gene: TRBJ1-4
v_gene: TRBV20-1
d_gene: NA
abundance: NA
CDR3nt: TGCAGTGCTAGAGTAACACCAAAGGCGGAAAAACTGTTTTTT
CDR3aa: CSARVTPKAEKLFF

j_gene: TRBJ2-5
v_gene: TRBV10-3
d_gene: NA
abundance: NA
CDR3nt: TGTGCCATCAGTTCCGTGGACATCACAGGAGAGACCCAGTACTTC
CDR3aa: CAISSVDITGETQYF

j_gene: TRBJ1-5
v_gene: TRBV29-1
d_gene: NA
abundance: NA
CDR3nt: TGCAGCGTCCCGGACGGATATAGCAATCAGCCCCAGCATTTT
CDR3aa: CSVPDGYSNQPQHF

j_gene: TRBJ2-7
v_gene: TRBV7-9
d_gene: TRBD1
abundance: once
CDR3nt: TGTGCCAGCAGCATGTTGATCGGGACAGGACACTACGAGCAGTACTTC
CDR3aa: CASSMLIGTGHYEQYF

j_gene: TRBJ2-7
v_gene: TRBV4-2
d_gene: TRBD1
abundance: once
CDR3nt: TGTGCCAGCAGCCAAGAGCCGGGACAGGGCTACGAGCAGTACTTC
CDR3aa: CASSQEPGQGYEQYF

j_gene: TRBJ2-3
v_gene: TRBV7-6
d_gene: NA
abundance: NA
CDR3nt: TGTGCCAGCAGCTTTGGGGTCACAGATACGCAGTATTTT
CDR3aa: CASSFGVTDTQYF

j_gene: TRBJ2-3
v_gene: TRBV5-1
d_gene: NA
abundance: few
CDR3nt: TGTGCCAGCAGCTTAGCCGGGACGGATACGCAGTATTTT
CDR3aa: CASSLAGTDTQYF

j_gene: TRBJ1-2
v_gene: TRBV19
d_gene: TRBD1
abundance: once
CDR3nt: TGTGCCAGCGCGGGCCCAGCGGCAGGGGGGGATGGCTACACCTTC
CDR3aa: CASAGPAAGGDGYTF

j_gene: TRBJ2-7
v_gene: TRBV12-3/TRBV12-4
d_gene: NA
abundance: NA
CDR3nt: TGTGCCAGCAGTTCGAGGAACAGGGGAGGAAGGTTCTACGAGCAGTACTTC
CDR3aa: CASSSRNRGGRFYEQYF

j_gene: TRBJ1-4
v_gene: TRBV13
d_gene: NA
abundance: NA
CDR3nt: TGTGCCAGCAGCTTAGGAGACGAAAGTGGGATTGAAAAACTGTTTTTT
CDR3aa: CASSLGDESGIEKLFF

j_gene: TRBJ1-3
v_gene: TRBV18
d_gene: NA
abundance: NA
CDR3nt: TGTGCCAGCTCACCACTGGAGGGGGGACCTGGAAACACCATATATTTT
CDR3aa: CASSPLEGGPGNTIYF

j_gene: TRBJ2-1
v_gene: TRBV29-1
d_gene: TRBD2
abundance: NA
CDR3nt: TGCAGCGTCGACGGGACGACTAGCGGGAGTTCCTACAATGAGCAGTTCTTC
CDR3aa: CSVDGTTSGSSYNEQFF

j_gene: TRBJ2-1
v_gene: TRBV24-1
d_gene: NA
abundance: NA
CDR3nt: TGTGCCACCAGTAAAACAGGTGACAATGAGCAGTTCTTC
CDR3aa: CATSKTGDNEQFF

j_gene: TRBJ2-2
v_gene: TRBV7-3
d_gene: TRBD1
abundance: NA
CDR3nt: TGTGCCAGCAGCCACAGGGGTAGCACCGGGGAGCTGTTTTTT
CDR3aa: CASSHRGSTGELFF

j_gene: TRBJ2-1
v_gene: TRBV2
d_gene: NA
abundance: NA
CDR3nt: TGTGCCAGCAGTGAGACGGGACGTGGCTACAATGAGCAGTTCTTC
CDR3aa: CASSETGRGYNEQFF

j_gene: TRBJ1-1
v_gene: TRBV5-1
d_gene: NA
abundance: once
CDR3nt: TGCGCCAGCAGCTTGGGACACCTAATGAACACTGAAGCTTTCTTT
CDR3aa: CASSLGHLMNTEAFF